A selection of T cell receptor beta chains follows, all from one sample in a study of blood T cell repertoires in COVID-19. Some clones are missing from TCRdb's copy, which holds only in-frame ones; the method was immunoSEQ multiplex PCR. Among roughly 91,000 clones listed, 60% to 85% were seen once. Specimen: peripheral blood. The source is an older man with acute or convalescent COVID-19. The CDR3 runs from the conserved cysteine through the conserved F or W. D genes are given only for firm matches. Part of the rows lack a size; the others show once, few, many or a class for expanded clones.

TRBJ2-1 . TRBV4-1 TRBD2 CASSQDLPAGLDEQFF TGCGCCAGCAGCCAAGATTTACCAGCGGGATTGGATGAGCAGTTCTTC
TRBJ1-2 . TRBV5-1 TRBD1 CASSSGTGARNYGYTF TGCGCCAGCAGCTCCGGGACAGGGGCCCGAAACTATGGCTACACCTTC
TRBJ1-6 few TRBV30 TRBD1 CAWSRNRQGQGSSPLHF TGTGCCTGGAGCCGAAACCGGCAAGGACAGGGGAGTTCACCCCTCCACTTT
TRBJ2-2 few TRBV5-1 TRBD1 CASSFRDRDTGELFF TGCGCCAGCAGCTTCCGGGACAGGGACACCGGGGAGCTGTTTTTT
TRBJ1-2 . TRBV28 . CASSLRRGAGGYTF TGTGCCAGCAGTTTACGACGGGGGGCGGGTGGCTACACCTTC
TRBJ1-5 . TRBV2 . CASSEITGNQPQHF TGTGCCAGCAGTGAGATCACAGGGAATCAGCCCCAGCATTTT
TRBJ1-4 . TRBV5-8 . CASSLIDYYTEKLFF TGTGCCAGCAGCTTGATAGACTATTACACTGAAAAACTGTTTTTT
TRBJ1-2 . TRBV7-2 TRBD1 CASSLGRGGSYGYTF TGTGCCAGCAGCTTAGGTCGAGGGGGCTCCTATGGCTACACCTTC
TRBJ2-7 once TRBV2 TRBD1 CASSRTGTGPYEQYF TGTGCCAGCAGTCGAACCGGGACAGGCCCCTACGAGCAGTACTTC
TRBJ2-1 . TRBV6-1 TRBD2 CASSGDPGLAASSYNEQFF TGTGCCAGCAGTGGGGACCCGGGACTAGCGGCGAGCTCCTACAATGAGCAGTTCTTC
TRBJ2-7 . TRBV18 TRBD1 CASSLTGASYEQYF TGTGCCAGCTCTCTGACAGGGGCCTCCTACGAGCAGTACTTC
TRBJ1-4 . TRBV24-1 . CATSEGAASPTNEKLFF TGTGCCACCAGTGAGGGGGCGGCGAGCCCAACTAATGAAAAACTGTTTTTT
TRBJ1-2 . TRBV5-4 . CASSLATLGDYGYTF TGTGCCAGCAGCTTGGCCACCCTAGGGGACTATGGCTACACCTTC
TRBJ2-1 once TRBV6-7 . CASSRTVSNEQFF TGTGCCAGCAGCCGGACTGTTTCCAATGAGCAGTTCTTC
TRBJ1-5 . TRBV29-1 TRBD1 CSGGTVSNQPQHF TGCAGCGGTGGGACAGTAAGCAATCAGCCCCAGCATTTT
TRBJ2-3 . TRBV18 TRBD2 CASSSGGLAGDSVTDTQYF TGTGCCAGCTCTTCGGGAGGACTAGCGGGAGATTCGGTGACAGATACGCAGTATTTT
TRBJ1-1 . TRBV24-1 . CATSDSGGAFGEAFF TGTGCCACCAGTGATTCCGGGGGGGCGTTTGGTGAAGCTTTCTTT
TRBJ2-2 . TRBV19 TRBD2 CASTPGLAGGNTGELFF TGTGCCAGTACTCCTGGACTAGCGGGAGGGAACACCGGGGAGCTGTTTTTT
TRBJ2-1 . TRBV7-9 . CASSLVASSYNEQFF TGTGCCAGCAGCTTAGTGGCCAGCTCCTACAATGAGCAGTTCTTC
TRBJ1-5 . TRBV24-1 . CATGQGGNQPQHF TGTGCCACCGGCCAAGGGGGCAATCAGCCCCAGCATTTT
TRBJ1-1 . TRBV19 TRBD1 CASSNRGGYTEAFF TGTGCCAGTAGTAACAGGGGAGGATACACTGAAGCTTTCTTT
TRBJ2-1 . TRBV10-3 TRBD2 CAISVGTSGEGEQFF TGTGCCATCAGTGTAGGGACTAGCGGGGAGGGTGAGCAGTTCTTC
TRBJ2-1 . TRBV28 . CASKRLTYNEQFF TGTGCCAGCAAGAGACTGACCTACAATGAGCAGTTCTTC
TRBJ2-5 once TRBV6-1 TRBD2 CASSEGTSGSGTQYF TGTGCCAGCAGTGAGGGGACTAGCGGGAGTGGGACCCAGTACTTC
TRBJ1-6 . TRBV3-1/TRBV3-2 . CASSPPGNSPLHF TGTGCCAGCAGCCCCCCGGGAAATTCACCCCTCCACTTT
TRBJ2-1 . TRBV11-1 . CASRPTGTGRDNEQFF TGTGCCAGCAGGCCCACAGGGACGGGAAGGGACAATGAGCAGTTCTTC
TRBJ2-4 . TRBV18 TRBD1 CASSLGQNPKNIQYF TGTGCCAGCTCACTGGGACAGAACCCCAAAAACATTCAGTACTTC
TRBJ2-1 . TRBV30 . CAWNRVSSALEQFF TGTGCCTGGAACAGGGTGTCCTCGGCTTTGGAGCAGTTCTTC
TRBJ1-5 few TRBV15 . CATSRERSSPYNQPQHF TGTGCCACCAGCAGAGAACGGTCCTCACCATACAATCAGCCCCAGCATTTT
TRBJ2-6 . TRBV7-7 TRBD1 CASSRQGSSGANVLTF TGTGCCAGCAGCAGACAGGGATCCTCTGGGGCCAACGTCCTGACTTTC
TRBJ2-3 . TRBV10-2 TRBD2 CASSESTSGVPDTQYF TGCGCCAGCAGTGAGTCGACTAGCGGGGTACCAGATACGCAGTATTTT
TRBJ2-5 . TRBV5-8 . CASSLLGTGEETQYF TGTGCCAGCAGCTTGTTAGGGACGGGAGAAGAGACCCAGTACTTC
TRBJ2-7 . TRBV11-2 TRBD1 CASSGYRGRESYEQYF TGTGCCAGCAGCGGATACAGGGGGCGAGAATCCTACGAGCAGTACTTC
TRBJ2-1 . TRBV27 TRBD2 CASRSSGRSSYNEQFF TGTGCCAGCAGATCTAGCGGGAGAAGCTCCTACAATGAGCAGTTCTTC
TRBJ1-2 few TRBV10-3 . CAISPGDANYGYTF TGTGCCATCAGTCCAGGGGATGCTAACTATGGCTACACCTTC
TRBJ2-3 . TRBV28 . CASSPWRVSTDTQYF TGTGCCAGCAGTCCGTGGAGGGTAAGCACAGATACGCAGTATTTT
TRBJ1-3 . TRBV25-1 . CASSEGGLSGNTIYF TGTGCCAGCAGTGAAGGGGGACTCTCTGGAAACACCATATATTTT
TRBJ2-1 . TRBV19 TRBD2 CASSASAGGEQFF TGTGCCAGTTCCGCTAGCGCGGGAGGGGAGCAGTTCTTC
TRBJ2-1 . TRBV7-6 . CASSLYSDFSYNEQFF TGTGCCAGCAGCTTATATAGTGATTTTTCCTACAATGAGCAGTTCTTC
TRBJ1-2 few TRBV27 . CASRTDSYGYTF TGTGCCAGCAGAACAGACAGCTATGGCTACACCTTC
TRBJ2-1 . TRBV12-5 . CASGLLRISDSQTSNEQFF TGTGCTAGTGGTTTGCTTAGAATTTCGGACAGCCAGACTTCCAATGAGCAGTTCTTC
TRBJ2-5 . TRBV24-1 TRBD2 CATSDSGRAGETQYF TGTGCCACCAGTGACAGCGGGAGGGCCGGAGAGACCCAGTACTTC